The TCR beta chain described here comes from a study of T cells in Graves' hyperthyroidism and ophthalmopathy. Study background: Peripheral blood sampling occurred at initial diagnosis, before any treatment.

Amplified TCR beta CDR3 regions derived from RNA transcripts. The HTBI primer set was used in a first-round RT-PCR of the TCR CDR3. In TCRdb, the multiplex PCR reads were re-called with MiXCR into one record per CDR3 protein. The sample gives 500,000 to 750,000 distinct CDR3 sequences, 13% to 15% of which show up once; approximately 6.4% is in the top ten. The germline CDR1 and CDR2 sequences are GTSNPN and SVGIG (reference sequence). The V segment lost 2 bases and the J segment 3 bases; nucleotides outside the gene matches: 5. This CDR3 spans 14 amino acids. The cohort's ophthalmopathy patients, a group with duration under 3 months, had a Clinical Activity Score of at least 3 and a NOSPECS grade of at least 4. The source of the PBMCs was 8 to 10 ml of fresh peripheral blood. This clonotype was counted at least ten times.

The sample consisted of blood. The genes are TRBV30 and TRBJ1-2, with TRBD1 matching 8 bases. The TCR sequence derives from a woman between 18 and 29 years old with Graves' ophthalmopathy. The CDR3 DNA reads TGTGCCTGGAGTCGATTGACAGGGGACTATGGCTACACCTTC. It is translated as CAWSRLTGDYGYTF.